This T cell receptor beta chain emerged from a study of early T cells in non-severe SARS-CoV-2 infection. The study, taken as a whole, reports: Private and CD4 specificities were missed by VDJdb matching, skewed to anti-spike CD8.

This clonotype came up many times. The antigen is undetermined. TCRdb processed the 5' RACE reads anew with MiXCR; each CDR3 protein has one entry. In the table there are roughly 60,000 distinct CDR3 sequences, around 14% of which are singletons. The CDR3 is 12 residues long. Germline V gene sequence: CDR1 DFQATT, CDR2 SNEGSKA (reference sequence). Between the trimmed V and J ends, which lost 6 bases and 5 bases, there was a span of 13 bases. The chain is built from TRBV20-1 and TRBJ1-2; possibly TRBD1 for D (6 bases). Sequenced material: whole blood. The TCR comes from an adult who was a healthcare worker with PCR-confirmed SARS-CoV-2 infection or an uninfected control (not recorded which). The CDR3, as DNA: TGCAGTGCGGAGGACAGTTCATATGGCTACACCTTC. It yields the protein CSAEDSSYGYTF.